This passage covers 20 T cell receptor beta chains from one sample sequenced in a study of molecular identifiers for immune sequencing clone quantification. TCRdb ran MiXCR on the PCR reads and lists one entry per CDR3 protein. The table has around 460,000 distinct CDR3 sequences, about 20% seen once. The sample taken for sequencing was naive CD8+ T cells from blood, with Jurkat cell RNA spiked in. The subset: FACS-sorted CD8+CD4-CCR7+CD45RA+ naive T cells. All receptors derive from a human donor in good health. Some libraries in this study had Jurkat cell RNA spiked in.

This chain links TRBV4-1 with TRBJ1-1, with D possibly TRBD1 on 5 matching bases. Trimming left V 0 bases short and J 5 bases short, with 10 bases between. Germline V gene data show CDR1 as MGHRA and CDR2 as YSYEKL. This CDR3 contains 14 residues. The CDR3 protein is CASSQERGRTEAFF. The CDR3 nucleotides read TGCGCCAGCAGCCAAGAGAGGGGTAGGACTGAAGCTTTCTTT.

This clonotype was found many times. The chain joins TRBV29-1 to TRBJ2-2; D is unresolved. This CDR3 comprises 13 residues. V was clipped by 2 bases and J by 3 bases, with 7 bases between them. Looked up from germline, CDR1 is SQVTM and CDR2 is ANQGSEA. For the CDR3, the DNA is TGCAGCGTTGAAAGTGATCACACCGGGGAGCTGTTTTTT. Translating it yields CSVESDHTGELFF.

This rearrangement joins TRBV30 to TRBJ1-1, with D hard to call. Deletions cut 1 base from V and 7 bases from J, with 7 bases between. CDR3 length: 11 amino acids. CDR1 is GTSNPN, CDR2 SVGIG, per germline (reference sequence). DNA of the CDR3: TGTGCCTGGAGTGGTGTTGGTGAAGCTTTCTTT. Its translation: CAWSGVGEAFF.

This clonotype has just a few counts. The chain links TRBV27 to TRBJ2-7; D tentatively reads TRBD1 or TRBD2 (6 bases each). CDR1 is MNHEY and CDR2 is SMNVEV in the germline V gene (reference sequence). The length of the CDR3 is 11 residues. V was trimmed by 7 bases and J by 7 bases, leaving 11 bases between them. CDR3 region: CASIGGGEQYF. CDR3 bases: TGTGCCAGCATCGGAGGGGGGGAGCAGTACTTC.

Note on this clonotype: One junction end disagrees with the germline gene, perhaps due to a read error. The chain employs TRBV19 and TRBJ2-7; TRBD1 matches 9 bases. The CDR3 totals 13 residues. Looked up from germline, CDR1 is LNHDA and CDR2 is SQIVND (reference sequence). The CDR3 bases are TGTGCCAGTAGCTCCGGGACAGGGAACGAGCGGTACTTC. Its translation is CASSSGTGNERYF.

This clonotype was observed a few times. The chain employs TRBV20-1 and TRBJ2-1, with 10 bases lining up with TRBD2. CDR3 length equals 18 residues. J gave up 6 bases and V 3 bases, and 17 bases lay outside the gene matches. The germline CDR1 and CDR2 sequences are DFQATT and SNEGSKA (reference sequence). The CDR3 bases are TGCAGTGCTAGGATCCGCCTAGCGGGAGTTATCGTTGGCAATGAGCAGTTCTTC. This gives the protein CSARIRLAGVIVGNEQFF.

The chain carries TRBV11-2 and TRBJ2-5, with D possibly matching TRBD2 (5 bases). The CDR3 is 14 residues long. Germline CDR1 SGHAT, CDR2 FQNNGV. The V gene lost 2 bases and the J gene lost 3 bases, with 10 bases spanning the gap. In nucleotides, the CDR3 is TGTGCCAGCAGCTTATGGCGGGTTGAAGAGACCCAGTACTTC. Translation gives CASSLWRVEETQYF.

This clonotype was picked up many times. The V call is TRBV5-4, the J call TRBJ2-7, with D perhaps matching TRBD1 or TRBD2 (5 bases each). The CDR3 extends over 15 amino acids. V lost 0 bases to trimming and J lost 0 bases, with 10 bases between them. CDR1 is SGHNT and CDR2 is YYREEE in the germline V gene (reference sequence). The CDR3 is CASSLEVGPSYEQYF. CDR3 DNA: TGTGCCAGCAGCTTGGAGGTGGGACCCTCCTACGAGCAGTACTTC. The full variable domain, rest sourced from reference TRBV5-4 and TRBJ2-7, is ETGVTQSPTHLIKTRGQQVTLRCSSQSGHNTVSWYQQALGQGPQFIFQYYREEENGRGNFPPRFSGLQFPNYSSELNVNALELDDSALYLCASSLEVGPSYEQYFGPGTRLTVT.

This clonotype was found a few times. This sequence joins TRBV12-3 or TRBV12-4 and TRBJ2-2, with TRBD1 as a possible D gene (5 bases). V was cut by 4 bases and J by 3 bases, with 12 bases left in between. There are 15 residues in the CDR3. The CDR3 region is CASSWRQRYTGELFF. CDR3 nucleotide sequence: TGTGCCAGCAGTTGGAGACAGAGGTACACCGGGGAGCTGTTTTTT.

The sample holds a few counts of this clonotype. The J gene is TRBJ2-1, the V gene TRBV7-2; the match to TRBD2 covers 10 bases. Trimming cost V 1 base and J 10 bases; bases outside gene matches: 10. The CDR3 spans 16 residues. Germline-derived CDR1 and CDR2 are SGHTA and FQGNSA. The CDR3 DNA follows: TGTGCCAGCAGCTTAGGGAGCGGGAGGGCCTTCTACGAGCAGTTCTTC. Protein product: CASSLGSGRAFYEQFF.

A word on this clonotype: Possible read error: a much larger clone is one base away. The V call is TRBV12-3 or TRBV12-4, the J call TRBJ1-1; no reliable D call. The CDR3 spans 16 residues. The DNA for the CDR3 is TGTGCCGGCAGTTTTTCCCCCAGGTACATGAACACTGAAGCTTTCTTT. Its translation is CAGSFSPRYMNTEAFF.

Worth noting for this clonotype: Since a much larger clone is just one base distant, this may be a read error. The CDR3 is CASSFQSYNKQFF. The CDR3 DNA reads TGCGCCAGCAGCTTCCAGAGTTACAATAAGCAGTTCTTC. The chain has TRBV5-1 and TRBJ2-1; D is unclear. Germline-derived CDR1 and CDR2 are SGHRS and YFSETQ. CDR3 length: 13 amino acids.

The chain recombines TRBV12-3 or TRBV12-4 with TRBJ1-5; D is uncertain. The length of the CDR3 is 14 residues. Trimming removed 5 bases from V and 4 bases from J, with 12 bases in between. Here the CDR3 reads CASSAPGNNQPQHF. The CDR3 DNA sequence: TGTGCCAGCAGTGCGCCGGGAAATAATCAGCCCCAGCATTTT.

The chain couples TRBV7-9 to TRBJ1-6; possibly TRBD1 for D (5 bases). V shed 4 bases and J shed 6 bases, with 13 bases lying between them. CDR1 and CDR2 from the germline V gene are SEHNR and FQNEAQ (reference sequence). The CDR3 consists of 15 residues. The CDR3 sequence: CASSSVIGANSPLHF. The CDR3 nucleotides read TGTGCCAGCAGCTCCGTTATCGGGGCTAATTCACCCCTCCACTTT.

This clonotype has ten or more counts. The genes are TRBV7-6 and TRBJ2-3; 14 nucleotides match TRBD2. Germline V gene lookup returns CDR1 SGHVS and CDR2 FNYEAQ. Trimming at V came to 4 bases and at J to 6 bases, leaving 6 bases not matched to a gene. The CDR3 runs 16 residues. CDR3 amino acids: CASSSGLAGVSDTQYF. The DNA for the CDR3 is TGTGCCAGCAGCTCGGGACTAGCGGGAGTATCCGATACGCAGTATTTT.

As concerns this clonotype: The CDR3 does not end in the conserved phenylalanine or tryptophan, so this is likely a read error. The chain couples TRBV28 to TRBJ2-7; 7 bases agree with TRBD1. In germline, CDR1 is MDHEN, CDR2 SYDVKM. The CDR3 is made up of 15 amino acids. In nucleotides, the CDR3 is TGTGCCAGTAGTTTAAGGACAGGTCCAACGGGGGAGCAGTACCTC. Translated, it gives CASSLRTGPTGEQYL.

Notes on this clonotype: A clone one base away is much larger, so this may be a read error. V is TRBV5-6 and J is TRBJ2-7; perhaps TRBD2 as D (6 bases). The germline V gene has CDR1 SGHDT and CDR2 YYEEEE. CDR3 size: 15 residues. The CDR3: CTSSLVLGSVNEQYF. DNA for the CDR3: TGTACCAGCAGCTTGGTTCTCGGGAGTGTGAACGAGCAGTACTTC.

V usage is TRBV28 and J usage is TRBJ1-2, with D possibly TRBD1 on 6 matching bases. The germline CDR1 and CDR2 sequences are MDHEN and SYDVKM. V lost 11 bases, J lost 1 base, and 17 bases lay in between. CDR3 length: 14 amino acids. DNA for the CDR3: TGTGCCGCGGCACGGACAGTGGATAACTATGGCTACACCTTC. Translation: CAAARTVDNYGYTF.

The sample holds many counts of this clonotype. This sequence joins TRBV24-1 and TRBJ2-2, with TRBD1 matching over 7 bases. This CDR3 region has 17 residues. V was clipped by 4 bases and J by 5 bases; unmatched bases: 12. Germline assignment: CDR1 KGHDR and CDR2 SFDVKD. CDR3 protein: CATSDPDLTGKTGELFF. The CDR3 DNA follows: TGTGCCACCAGTGACCCGGATTTGACAGGGAAAACCGGGGAGCTGTTTTTT.

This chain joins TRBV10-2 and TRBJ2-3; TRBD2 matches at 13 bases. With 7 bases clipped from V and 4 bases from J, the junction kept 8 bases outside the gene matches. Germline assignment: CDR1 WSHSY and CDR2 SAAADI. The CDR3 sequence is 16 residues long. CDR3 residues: CASKLAGGPMADTQYF. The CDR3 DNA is TGCGCCAGCAAACTAGCGGGGGGGCCCATGGCAGATACGCAGTATTTT.